These 22 T cell receptor beta chains were all obtained from the same sample, sequenced in a study of PD-1 blockade in classical Hodgkin lymphoma (dated by TCRdb to 2019 to 2021). The method was the immunoSEQ multiplex PCR assay. TCRdb limited this immuneACCESS table to in-frame rearrangements with V and J called. A share of clones is missing; checked studies link under half to unresolved V genes, and the rest is unexplained. Counted in this sample were 17,000 or so clones; about four fifths of them appeared once. Together, the top ten hold 7.5% to 9.5% of the sample. Sample time point, as interpreted from the label and publication: newly diagnosed, previously untreated cHL patient sample. Sequenced input: peripheral blood mononuclear cells (PBMCs). The receptors shown here come from a human donor with classical Hodgkin lymphoma.

The rearrangement links TRBV27 to TRBJ2-1, with D hard to call. V was trimmed by 3 bases and J by 8 bases, leaving 20 bases between them. This CDR3 spans 16 amino acids. Germline values: CDR1 MNHEY, CDR2 SMNVEV (reference sequence). The CDR3 reads CASSFRFGPTLHEQFF. CDR3 DNA: TGTGCCAGCAGTTTTCGGTTTGGGCCGACACTGCATGAGCAGTTCTTC.

V is TRBV28 and J is TRBJ2-2; D not resolved. Trimming took 8 bases from V and 6 from J, leaving 10 bases between them. In germline, CDR1 is MDHEN, CDR2 SYDVKM. CDR3 length: 12 residues. CDR3 coding DNA: TGTGCCAGCGGTCCGATCCCCGGGGAGCTGTTTTTT. Its protein product is CASGPIPGELFF.

The chain employs TRBV28 and TRBJ2-5; tentatively, D is TRBD2 (5 bases). V lost 1 base and J 4 bases, leaving 13 bases between the germline ends. Germline values: CDR1 MDHEN, CDR2 SYDVKM. The CDR3 spans 15 residues. CDR3 region: CASSLSSVGVETQYF. CDR3 DNA sequence: TGTGCCAGCAGTTTATCTTCAGTGGGAGTAGAGACCCAGTACTTC.

The genes are TRBV9 and TRBJ1-2; 12 bases match TRBD1. Losses at the gene ends were 0 bases for V and 8 bases for J; bases not matched to a gene: 5. This CDR3 is 15 amino acids long. Germline V gives CDR1 SGDLS, CDR2 YYNGEE. As DNA, the CDR3 is TGTGCCAGCAGCGTAGAGGGACAGGGGGCTGGGGGCTACACCTTC. It encodes CASSVEGQGAGGYTF.

The V gene is TRBV28, the J gene TRBJ2-7; no definite D call. The CDR3 is made up of 13 amino acids. V lost 5 bases and J lost 2, with 10 bases in between. Germline-derived CDR1 and CDR2 are MDHEN and SYDVKM. CDR3 protein: CASSDPGPYEQYF. Here the CDR3 DNA reads TGTGCCAGCAGTGACCCGGGTCCCTACGAGCAGTACTTC.

The chain carries TRBV19 and TRBJ1-5, with D unclear. This CDR3 is 15 amino acids long. V dropped 3 bases and J dropped 1 base, with 10 bases sitting between them. CDR1 is LNHDA, CDR2 SQIVND, per germline (reference sequence). CDR3 nucleotide sequence: TGTGCCAGTAGTATGATAGGGCAGAGCAATCAGCCCCAGCATTTT. This encodes CASSMIGQSNQPQHF.

The chain uses TRBV4-2 and TRBJ1-5; D is uncertain. The CDR3 runs to 14 residues. The V end was cut by 3 bases, the J end by 3 bases, with 9 bases between. CDR1 is LGHNA and CDR2 is YNFKEQ in the germline V gene. The CDR3, as DNA: TGTGCCAGCAGCCAGGAACAAAACAATCAGCCCCAGCATTTT. It encodes CASSQEQNNQPQHF.

V is TRBV5-6 and J is TRBJ2-1; 7 positions match TRBD1. Looked up from germline, CDR1 is SGHDT and CDR2 is YYEEEE. This CDR3 spans 15 amino acids. V shed 0 bases and J 2 bases; nucleotides not matched to a gene: 2. The CDR3 reads CASSLEGATYNEQFF. The DNA of the CDR3 is TGTGCCAGCAGCTTGGAGGGGGCTACCTACAATGAGCAGTTCTTC.

The chain has TRBV6-5 and TRBJ2-1, with D perhaps TRBD2 (5 bases). Germline V gene lookup returns CDR1 MNHEY and CDR2 SVGAGI. CDR3 length: 14 amino acids. Trimming took off 6 bases at V and 3 bases at J, with 12 bases between the two ends. The CDR3 nucleotides read TGTGCCAGCAGCCGCGGGTCTAGCTACAATGAGCAGTTCTTC. It is translated as CASSRGSSYNEQFF.

The chain employs TRBV10-1 and TRBJ1-1; the D is unclear. V shed 6 bases and J shed 0 bases, with 11 bases lying between them. In germline, CDR1 is WNHNN, CDR2 SYGVQD (reference sequence). This CDR3 contains 14 residues. CDR3 protein: CASSPNPMNTEAFF. DNA for the CDR3: TGCGCCAGCAGCCCCAACCCGATGAACACTGAAGCTTTCTTT.

The DNA of the CDR3 is TGTGCCAGCAGCTCACGGGACGGCCTGTACAATGAGCAGTTCTTC. Translation: CASSSRDGLYNEQFF. The rearrangement joins TRBV7-8 to TRBJ2-1; D is tentatively TRBD1 or TRBD2 (5 bases each). CDR1 SGHVS and CDR2 FQNEAQ come from the germline V gene. V was shortened by 4 bases and J by 4 bases, with 14 bases between the two germline ends. This CDR3 contains 15 residues.

The chain combines TRBV23-1 with TRBJ2-7; D not certain. TRBV23-1 is annotated as an ORF whose role is uncertain. The ends were cut back, 8 bases at V and 0 bases at J, with 14 bases in the middle. The length of the CDR3 is 14 residues. The CDR3 nucleotides are TGCGCCAGCGCAACCTCGGGCAGCTCCTACGAGCAGTACTTC. Protein: CASATSGSSYEQYF.

The rearrangement uses TRBV7-9 and TRBJ2-1; D gene ambiguous. Germline values: CDR1 SEHNR, CDR2 FQNEAQ (reference sequence). The CDR3 length is 14 residues. The V and J ends lost 5 bases and 8 bases respectively, with 16 bases between them. CDR3 bases: TGTGCCAGCAGCCTAAGACGGTCCGTAGATGAGCAGTTCTTC. Translating it yields CASSLRRSVDEQFF. The variable domain in full, with the rest retrieved from reference TRBV7-9 and TRBJ2-1, is DTGVSQNPRHKITKRGQNVTFRCDPISEHNRLYWYRQTLGQGPEFLTYFQNEAQLEKSRLLSDRFSAERPKGSFSTLEIQRTEQGDSAMYLCASSLRRSVDEQFFGPGTRLTVL.

The J gene is TRBJ2-1, the V gene TRBV6-5, with D perhaps assigned TRBD1 or TRBD2 (5 bases each). The CDR3 extends over 14 amino acids. Germline V gives CDR1 MNHEY, CDR2 SVGAGI. V lost 1 base, J lost 9 bases, and 13 bases lay in between. The CDR3 DNA is TGTGCCAGCAGTTACTTTGGATATGGGGGTGAGCAGTTCTTC. Amino acids: CASSYFGYGGEQFF.

The chain is built from TRBV11-2 and TRBJ2-1; D is unresolved. The V gene lost 0 bases and the J gene lost 7 bases, with 7 bases spanning the gap. Germline CDR1 reads SGHAT; CDR2 reads FQNNGV. This CDR3 has 13 amino acids. The CDR3 DNA is TGTGCCAGCAGCTTAGAGTTAAGAAATGAGCAGTTCTTC. Its protein product is CASSLELRNEQFF.

The chain couples TRBV10-2 to TRBJ2-7; D uncertain. Germline V gives CDR1 WSHSY, CDR2 SAAADI. Trimming removed 7 bases from V and 7 bases from J, with 17 bases in between. There are 13 residues in the CDR3. CDR3 nucleotides: TGCGCCAGCAACGAAGAGCATTCTGGGGAGCAGTACTTC. Protein sequence: CASNEEHSGEQYF.

DNA of the CDR3: TGTGCCAGCAGCCCCCTTAGGGCTAACTATGGCTACACCTTC. Its protein is CASSPLRANYGYTF. The chain uses TRBV28 and TRBJ1-2; D unresolved. The V gene lost 6 bases and the J gene lost 0 bases, with 11 bases spanning the gap. Germline V gene sequence: CDR1 MDHEN, CDR2 SYDVKM. This CDR3 has 14 amino acids.

The chain carries TRBV11-1 and TRBJ1-1; 8 positions agree with TRBD1. CDR3 length: 15 amino acids. V was pared by 6 bases and J by 8 bases, with 14 bases of the junction left unmatched. The V gene's germline CDR1 is SGHAT and CDR2 FQDESV (reference sequence). The CDR3 DNA sequence: TGTGCCAGCAGTTCGGGACAGGCCCTTTTCAAGGAAGCTTTCTTT. Protein product: CASSSGQALFKEAFF.

This clone was recorded a few times. The rearrangement joins TRBV19 to TRBJ2-2, with no clear D. V lost 6 bases and J 4 bases, leaving 18 bases between the germline ends. Germline V gene sequence: CDR1 LNHDA, CDR2 SQIVND (reference sequence). The CDR3 is made up of 16 amino acids. The CDR3 DNA follows: TGTGCCAGTAGCCCCGTACTTTTAGGTGGCACCGGGGAGCTGTTTTTT. The encoded protein is CASSPVLLGGTGELFF.

This chain connects TRBV4-1 to TRBJ2-2; no reliable D call. This CDR3 contains 13 residues. Germline V CDR1 and CDR2: MGHRA, YSYEKL. V gave up 6 bases and J gave up 0 bases, with 5 bases separating them. CDR3: CASRRTNTGELFF. Written as DNA, the CDR3 is TGCGCCAGCAGGCGGACGAACACCGGGGAGCTGTTTTTT.

The CDR3 reads CASSIEGSAGYTF. CDR3 nucleotides: TGTGCCAGTAGTATAGAAGGGTCGGCTGGCTACACCTTC. The chain employs TRBV19 and TRBJ1-2; D is uncertain. This CDR3 is 13 amino acids long. CDR1 LNHDA and CDR2 SQIVND come from the germline V gene (reference sequence). V was cut by 0 bases and J by 7 bases, with 9 bases left in between.

This clone came up a few times. The chain has TRBV19 and TRBJ2-7; maybe TRBD1 (6 bases). CDR3 length: 15 residues. V lost 5 bases and J lost 0, with 14 bases in between. Per germline, CDR1 LNHDA and CDR2 SQIVND (reference sequence). The DNA of the CDR3 is TGTGCCAGTAGTCAAACAGGGCTAAGCTCCTACGAGCAGTACTTC. As protein: CASSQTGLSSYEQYF.